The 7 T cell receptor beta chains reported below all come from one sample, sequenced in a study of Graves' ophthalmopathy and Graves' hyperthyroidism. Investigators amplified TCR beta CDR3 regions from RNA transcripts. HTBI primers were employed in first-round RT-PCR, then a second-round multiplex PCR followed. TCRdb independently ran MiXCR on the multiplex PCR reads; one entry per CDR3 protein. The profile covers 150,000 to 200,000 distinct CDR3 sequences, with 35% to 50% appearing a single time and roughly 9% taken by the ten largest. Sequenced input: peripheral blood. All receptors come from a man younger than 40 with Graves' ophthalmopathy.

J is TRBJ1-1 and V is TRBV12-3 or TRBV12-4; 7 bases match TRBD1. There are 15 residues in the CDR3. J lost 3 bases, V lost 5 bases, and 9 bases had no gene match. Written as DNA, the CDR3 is TGTGCCAGCAGTCCCGGGACAGCCCCCGACACTGAAGCTTTCTTT. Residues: CASSPGTAPDTEAFF.

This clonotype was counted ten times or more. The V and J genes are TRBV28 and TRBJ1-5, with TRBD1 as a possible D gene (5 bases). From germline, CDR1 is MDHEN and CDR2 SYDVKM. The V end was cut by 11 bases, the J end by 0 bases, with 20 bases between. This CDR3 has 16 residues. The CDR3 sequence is CAAIAGTLVSNQPQHF. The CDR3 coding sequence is TGTGCCGCGATAGCCGGGACCCTCGTTAGCAATCAGCCCCAGCATTTT.

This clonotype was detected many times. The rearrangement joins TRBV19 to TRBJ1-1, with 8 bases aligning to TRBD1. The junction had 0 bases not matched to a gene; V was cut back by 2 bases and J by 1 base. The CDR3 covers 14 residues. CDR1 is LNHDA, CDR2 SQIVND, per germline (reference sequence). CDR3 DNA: TGTGCCAGTAGTATAACAGGGGGGAACACTGAAGCTTTCTTT. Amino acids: CASSITGGNTEAFF.

The CDR3 coding sequence is TGTGCTAGTGCCCAGAACACTGAAGCTTTCTTT. This translates into CASAQNTEAFF. This chain links TRBV12-5 with TRBJ1-1; D unclear. This CDR3 is 11 amino acids long. Germline CDR1 and CDR2: LGHNT and FRNRAP. Trimming cost V 7 bases and J 1 base, with 4 bases left between them.

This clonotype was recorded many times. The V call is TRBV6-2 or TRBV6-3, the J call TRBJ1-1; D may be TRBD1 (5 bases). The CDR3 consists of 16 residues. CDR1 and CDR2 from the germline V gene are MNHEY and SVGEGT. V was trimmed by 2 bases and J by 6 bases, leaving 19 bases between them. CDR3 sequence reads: CASSYPPDSFLAEAFF. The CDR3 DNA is TGTGCCAGCAGTTACCCCCCTGACAGCTTCTTGGCTGAAGCTTTCTTT.

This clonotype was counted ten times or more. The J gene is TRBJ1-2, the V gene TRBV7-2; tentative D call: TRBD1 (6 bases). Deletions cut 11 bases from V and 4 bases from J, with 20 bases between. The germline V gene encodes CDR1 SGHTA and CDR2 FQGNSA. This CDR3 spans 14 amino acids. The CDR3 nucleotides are TGTGCCGGAACACTCTCTCCGGGGGCCTATGGCTACACCTTC. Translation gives CAGTLSPGAYGYTF.

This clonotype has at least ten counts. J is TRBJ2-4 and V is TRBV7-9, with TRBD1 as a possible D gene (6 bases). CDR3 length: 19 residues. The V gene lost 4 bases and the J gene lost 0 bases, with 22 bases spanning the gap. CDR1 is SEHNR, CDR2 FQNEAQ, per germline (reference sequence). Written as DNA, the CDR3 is TGTGCCAGCAGCTACTACGGACAGCCCACCGATCTAGCCAAAAACATTCAGTACTTC. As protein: CASSYYGQPTDLAKNIQYF.